This TCR beta chain stems from a study of blood T cell repertoires in COVID-19. Overall study context: Acute and convalescent COVID-19 specimens originated in the United States, Italy and Spain.

TCRdb keeps only in-frame clones here, not all; method: immunoSEQ multiplex PCR. The data hold 75,000 to 95,000 clones, with around 87% observed a single time. This CDR3 has 14 amino acids. Trimming took 5 bases from V and 7 from J; bases not matched to a gene: 10. The germline gives CDR1 GTSNPN, CDR2 SVGIG (reference sequence). The receptor was derived from a human donor in a cohort sampled during active COVID-19. Sequencing was done on a sample of peripheral blood. The J gene is TRBJ2-5, the V gene TRBV30; 10 bases line up with TRBD1. The CDR3 bases are TGTGCCTGGGACCGGGACAGGGGCGTTCGGACCCAGTACTTC. Protein product: CAWDRDRGVRTQYF.